Shown below are 22 T cell receptor beta chains from a single sample sequenced in a study of T-cell reconstitution after alpha-beta-depleted transplantation in children. Unique molecular identifiers were incorporated when the TCRbeta library was constructed. TCRdb analysed the PCR reads with MiXCR anew, one entry per CDR3 protein. The table lists some 260,000 distinct CDR3 sequences, roughly a quarter of them singletons, with about 5% in the top ten. Specimen: PBMCs, mostly from graft donor cells, collected 360 days after TCRalphabeta/CD19-depleted stem cell transplant. The receptors originated from a female patient aged 2 to 10 who had a stem cell transplant for congenital amegakaryocytic thrombocytopenia, so the T cells may come from the graft donor.

This clonotype was recorded many times. Written as DNA, the CDR3 is TGCAGCGTTGGCGGGACAAAGTACCAAGAGACCCAGTACTTC. Amino acids: CSVGGTKYQETQYF. The chain couples TRBV29-1 to TRBJ2-5; perhaps D is TRBD1 or TRBD2 (6 bases each). The V and J ends lost 4 bases and 0 bases respectively, with 12 bases between them. Germline CDR1 and CDR2: SQVTM and ANQGSEA. The CDR3 length is 14 residues.

This clonotype was counted a few times. This chain joins TRBV14 and TRBJ2-5; D perhaps matches TRBD2 (5 bases). Germline values: CDR1 SGHDN, CDR2 FVKESK. V lost 4 bases, J lost 5 bases, and 17 bases lay in between. The CDR3 is 15 amino acids. The CDR3 reads CASSPTGGGVETQYF. CDR3 sequence (DNA): TGTGCCAGCAGCCCAACTGGTGGAGGTGTGGAGACCCAGTACTTC.

J is TRBJ1-4 and V is TRBV12-3 or TRBV12-4; the D gene is possibly TRBD1 (5 bases). Trimming took 6 bases from V and 0 from J, leaving 11 bases between them. The CDR3 covers 15 residues. The DNA for the CDR3 is TGTGCCAGCAGCCCACGGGGGGCAACTAATGAAAAACTGTTTTTT. As protein: CASSPRGATNEKLFF.

The chain carries TRBV11-2 and TRBJ2-5, with D hard to call. This CDR3 contains 13 residues. From germline, CDR1 is SGHAT and CDR2 FQNNGV. V was cut by 8 bases and J by 0 bases, with 10 bases left in between. Here the CDR3 DNA reads TGTGCCAGCGCAAAAGGGTACCAAGAGACCCAGTACTTC. Translated, it gives CASAKGYQETQYF.

This clonotype was seen a single time. V is TRBV5-5 and J is TRBJ2-2, with D possibly being TRBD1 (6 bases). CDR3 length: 16 amino acids. V was shortened by 0 bases and J by 1 base, with 10 bases between the two germline ends. CDR1 SGHKS and CDR2 YYEKEE come from the germline V gene (reference sequence). CDR3 region: CASSLDGGRNTGELFF. The DNA for the CDR3 is TGTGCCAGCAGCTTGGATGGGGGCCGGAACACCGGGGAGCTGTTTTTT. Based on the CDR3 plus reference TRBV5-5 and TRBJ2-2, the full variable domain is DAGVTQSPTHLIKTRGQQVTLRCSPISGHKSVSWYQQVLGQGPQFIFQYYEKEERGRGNFPDRFSARQFPNYSSELNVNALLLGDSALYLCASSLDGGRNTGELFFGEGSRLTVL.

J is TRBJ2-1 and V is TRBV30, with D uncertain. Germline V lookup: CDR1 GTSNPN, CDR2 SVGIG (reference sequence). Trimming took 4 bases from V and 4 from J, leaving 17 bases between them. This CDR3 has 15 residues. In nucleotides, the CDR3 is TGTGCCTGGACCCAATACCCAGCGAAGTACAATGAGCAGTTCTTC. Translating it yields CAWTQYPAKYNEQFF. The whole variable domain, filled in from reference TRBV30 and TRBJ2-1, reads SQTIHQWPATLVQPVGSPLSLECTVEGTSNPNLYWYRQAAGRGLQLLFYSVGIGQISSEVPQNLSASRPQDRQFILSSKKLLLSDSGFYLCAWTQYPAKYNEQFFGPGTRLTVL.

V usage is TRBV20-1 and J usage is TRBJ2-5, with 12 bases matching TRBD2. The CDR3 runs 13 residues. J gave up 4 bases and V 7 bases, and 4 bases lay outside the gene matches. CDR1 is DFQATT and CDR2 is SNEGSKA in the germline V gene (reference sequence). This CDR3 is CSVLAGGRETQYF. CDR3 nucleotides: TGCAGTGTACTAGCGGGAGGAAGAGAGACCCAGTACTTC.

This clonotype has only a few counts. This chain links TRBV3-1 with TRBJ1-2; TRBD1 is a possible D gene (5 bases). In germline, CDR1 is LGHDT, CDR2 YNNKEL (reference sequence). The CDR3 extends over 14 amino acids. V lost 2 bases and J lost 0, with 7 bases in between. The CDR3 bases are TGTGCCAGCAGCCAACAGACAGCTAACTATGGCTACACCTTC. It yields the protein CASSQQTANYGYTF.

This chain connects TRBV18 to TRBJ1-5; D not certain. This CDR3 is built from 14 residues. CDR1 is KGHSH, CDR2 LQKENI, per germline. Trimming shortened V by 3 bases and J by 1 base, and 7 bases separated the two germline ends. CDR3 nucleotides: TGTGCCAGCTCACCGTCAGGCAGCAATCAGCCCCAGCATTTT. The encoded protein is CASSPSGSNQPQHF.

The chain links TRBV4-2 to TRBJ1-2, with no clear D. Trimming took 0 bases from V and 7 from J, leaving 6 bases between them. The CDR3 is 12 residues long. Germline values: CDR1 LGHNA, CDR2 YNFKEQ. As DNA, the CDR3 is TGTGCCAGCAGCCAAGATGTTGGTGGCTACACCTTC. Protein: CASSQDVGGYTF.

This clonotype was seen only a few times. Since the CDR3 does not end with the conserved phenylalanine or tryptophan, this likely comes from a read error. This chain uses TRBV29-1 with TRBJ2-1, with TRBD2 matching 12 bases. Germline V gene data show CDR1 as SQVTM and CDR2 as ANQGSEA. The CDR3 totals 17 residues. V lost 0 bases, J lost 7 bases, and 10 bases stayed unmatched. CDR3 residues: CSVEDPLAGGPENEQFI. The CDR3 DNA reads as TGCAGCGTTGAAGATCCCCTAGCGGGAGGGCCGGAGAATGAGCAGTTCATC.

Here the CDR3 reads CASSYSSGTTEAFF. CDR3 coding DNA: TGTGCCAGCAGTTATTCGTCGGGGACGACTGAAGCTTTCTTT. The rearrangement uses TRBV6-5 and TRBJ1-1; the D gene is possibly TRBD1 (5 bases). CDR1 is MNHEY and CDR2 is SVGAGI in the germline V gene. V was cut by 3 bases and J by 5 bases, with 13 bases left in between. This CDR3 is built from 14 residues.

This chain connects TRBV2 to TRBJ1-5, with D unclear. The germline CDR1 and CDR2 sequences are SNHLY and FYNNEI. Deletions cut 6 bases from V and 5 bases from J, with 11 bases between. The CDR3 contains 13 residues. Here the CDR3 reads CASRAELHQPQHF. In DNA form, the CDR3 reads TGTGCCAGCAGGGCGGAGCTTCATCAGCCCCAGCATTTT. Full variable domain (outside the CDR3, taken from reference TRBV2 and TRBJ1-5): EPEVTQTPSHQVTQMGQEVILRCVPISNHLYFYWYRQILGQKVEFLVSFYNNEISEKSEIFDDQFSVERPDGSNFTLKIRSTKLEDSAMYFCASRAELHQPQHFGDGTRLSIL.

This clonotype was picked up many times. V gene TRBV3-1 combines with J gene TRBJ1-2; the D is unclear. The CDR3 is 12 amino acids. Germline assignment: CDR1 LGHDT and CDR2 YNNKEL (reference sequence). Trimming shortened V by 1 base and J by 5 bases, and 5 bases separated the two germline ends. The CDR3 DNA follows: TGTGCCAGCAGCCAAGGGACTTATGGCTACACCTTC. Its translation is CASSQGTYGYTF. Full variable domain (remainder filled in from reference TRBV3-1 and TRBJ1-2): DTAVSQTPKYLVTQMGNDKSIKCEQNLGHDTMYWYKQDSKKFLKIMFSYNNKELIINETVPNRFSPKSPDKAHLNLHINSLELGDSAVYFCASSQGTYGYTFGSGTRLTVV.

The chain employs TRBV6-2 or TRBV6-3 and TRBJ2-3; 12 nucleotides match TRBD2. CDR1 and CDR2 from the germline V gene are MNHEY and SVGEGT. Trimming removed 5 bases from V and 3 bases from J; junction bases left unmatched: 9. The CDR3 length is 17 residues. DNA of the CDR3: TGTGCCAGCAGTCCAACTAGCGGGAGGCTTGGGACAGATACGCAGTATTTT. Its translation is CASSPTSGRLGTDTQYF.

This sequence joins TRBV10-2 and TRBJ2-1, with 8 bases matching TRBD2. The CDR3 spans 15 residues. V shed 6 bases, J shed 6 bases, and the junction held 10 bases outside the gene matches. The germline V gene encodes CDR1 WSHSY and CDR2 SAAADI. As DNA, the CDR3 is TGCGCCAGCAGAATAGGACTAGCTCGGAGCAATGAGCAGTTCTTC. Translation: CASRIGLARSNEQFF.

The chain recombines TRBV7-8 with TRBJ2-1; D perhaps matches TRBD1 (6 bases). The CDR3 is made up of 17 amino acids. CDR1 is SGHVS, CDR2 FQNEAQ, per germline. The ends were cut back, 5 bases at V and 10 bases at J, with 27 bases in the middle. CDR3 loop: CASSRDLRGDRYQEQFF. The CDR3, as DNA: TGTGCCAGCAGCCGAGACCTCAGGGGCGATAGATATCAGGAGCAGTTCTTC.

This clonotype appeared many times. This chain links TRBV2 with TRBJ2-2; 15 bases line up with TRBD2. The CDR3 spans 18 residues. The V gene's germline CDR1 is SNHLY and CDR2 FYNNEI. Trimming cost V 5 bases and J 5 bases; bases outside gene matches: 9. The CDR3 DNA reads TGTGCCAGCAGTCGGACTAGCGGGAGGGCCGGCGGTACCGGGGAGCTGTTTTTT. Protein sequence: CASSRTSGRAGGTGELFF.

The DNA for the CDR3 is TGTGCCAGCAGTAGGCGGGAGACTGAAGCTTTCTTT. Its protein is CASSRRETEAFF. This sequence joins TRBV6-1 and TRBJ1-1; the D is unclear. The V gene's germline CDR1 is MNHNS and CDR2 SASEGT. Trimming took 5 bases from V and 5 from J, leaving 9 bases between them. The CDR3 sequence is 12 residues long.

This clonotype turned up a few times. This chain connects TRBV12-3 or TRBV12-4 to TRBJ1-3; TRBD1 is a possible D gene (6 bases). The CDR3 has 13 amino acids. Trimming removed 7 bases from V and 4 bases from J, with 11 bases in between. The CDR3 reads CASKQGPGNTIYF. The CDR3 DNA reads TGTGCCAGCAAGCAGGGGCCAGGAAACACCATATATTTT.

This clonotype was detected only a few times. This chain links TRBV28 with TRBJ2-7; D gene ambiguous. V dropped 3 bases and J dropped 0 bases, with 12 bases sitting between them. The CDR3 loop spans 15 amino acids. CDR1 MDHEN and CDR2 SYDVKM come from the germline V gene. This CDR3 is CASSFGPRLSYEQYF. The CDR3, as DNA: TGTGCCAGCAGTTTTGGACCCCGACTCTCCTACGAGCAGTACTTC. Complete variable domain (other parts from reference TRBV28 and TRBJ2-7): DVKVTQSSRYLVKRTGEKVFLECVQDMDHENMFWYRQDPGLGLRLIYFSYDVKMKEKGDIPEGYSVSREKKERFSLILESASTNQTSMYLCASSFGPRLSYEQYFGPGTRLTVT.

This clonotype was picked up many times. The rearrangement uses TRBV3-1 and TRBJ2-1; 9 bases are a match to TRBD2. This CDR3 spans 15 amino acids. V shed 0 bases and J 6 bases; nucleotides not matched to a gene: 3. Germline assignment: CDR1 LGHDT and CDR2 YNNKEL (reference sequence). CDR3 in amino acids: CASSQDAGGFNEQFF. CDR3 bases: TGTGCCAGCAGCCAAGACGCGGGAGGGTTCAATGAGCAGTTCTTC.